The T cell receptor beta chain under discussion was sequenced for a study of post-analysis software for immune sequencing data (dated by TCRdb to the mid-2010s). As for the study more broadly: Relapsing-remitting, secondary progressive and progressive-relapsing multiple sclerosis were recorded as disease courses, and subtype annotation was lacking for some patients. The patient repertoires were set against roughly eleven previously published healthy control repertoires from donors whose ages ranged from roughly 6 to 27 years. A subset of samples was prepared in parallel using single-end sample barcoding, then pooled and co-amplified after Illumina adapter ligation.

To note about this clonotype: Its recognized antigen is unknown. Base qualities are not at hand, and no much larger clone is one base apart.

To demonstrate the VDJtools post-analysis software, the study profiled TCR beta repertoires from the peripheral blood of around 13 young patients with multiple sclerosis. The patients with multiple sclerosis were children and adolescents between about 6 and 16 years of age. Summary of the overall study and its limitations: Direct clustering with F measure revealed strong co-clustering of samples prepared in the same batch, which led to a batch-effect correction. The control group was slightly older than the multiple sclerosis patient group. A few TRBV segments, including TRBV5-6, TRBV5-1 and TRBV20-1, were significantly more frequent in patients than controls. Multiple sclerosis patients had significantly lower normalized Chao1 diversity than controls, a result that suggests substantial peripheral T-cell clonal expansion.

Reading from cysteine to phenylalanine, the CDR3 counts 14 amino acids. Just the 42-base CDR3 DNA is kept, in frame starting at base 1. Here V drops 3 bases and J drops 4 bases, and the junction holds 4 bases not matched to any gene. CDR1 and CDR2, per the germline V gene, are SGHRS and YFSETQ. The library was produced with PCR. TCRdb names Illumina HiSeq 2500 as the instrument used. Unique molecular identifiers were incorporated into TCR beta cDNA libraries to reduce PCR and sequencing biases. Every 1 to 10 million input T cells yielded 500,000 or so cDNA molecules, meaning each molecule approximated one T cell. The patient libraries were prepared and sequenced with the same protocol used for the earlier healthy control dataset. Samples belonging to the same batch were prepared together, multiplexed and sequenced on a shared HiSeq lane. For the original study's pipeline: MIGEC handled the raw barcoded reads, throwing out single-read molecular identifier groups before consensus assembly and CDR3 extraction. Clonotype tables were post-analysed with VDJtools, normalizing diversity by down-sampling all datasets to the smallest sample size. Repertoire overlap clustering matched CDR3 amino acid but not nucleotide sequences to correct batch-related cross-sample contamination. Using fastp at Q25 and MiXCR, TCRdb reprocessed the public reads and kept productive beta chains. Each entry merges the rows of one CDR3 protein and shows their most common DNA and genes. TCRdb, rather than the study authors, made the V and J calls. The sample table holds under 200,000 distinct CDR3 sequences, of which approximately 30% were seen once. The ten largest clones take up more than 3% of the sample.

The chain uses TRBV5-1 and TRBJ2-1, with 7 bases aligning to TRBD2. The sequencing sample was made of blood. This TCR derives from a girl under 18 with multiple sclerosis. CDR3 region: CASSWWGGYNEQFF. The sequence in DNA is TGCGCCAGCAGCTGGTGGGGGGGTTACAATGAGCAGTTCTTC.